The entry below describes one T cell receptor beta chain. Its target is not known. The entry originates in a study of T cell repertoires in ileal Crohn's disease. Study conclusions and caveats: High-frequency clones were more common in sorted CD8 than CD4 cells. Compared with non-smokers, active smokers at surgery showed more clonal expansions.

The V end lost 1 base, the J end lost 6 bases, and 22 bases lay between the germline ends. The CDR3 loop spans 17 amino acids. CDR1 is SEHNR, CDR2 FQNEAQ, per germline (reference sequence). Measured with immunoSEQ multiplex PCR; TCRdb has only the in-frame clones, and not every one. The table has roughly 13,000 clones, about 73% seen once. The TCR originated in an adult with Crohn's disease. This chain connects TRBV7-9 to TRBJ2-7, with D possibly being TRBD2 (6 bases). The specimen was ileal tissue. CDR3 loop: CASSLGSGPAGSTEQYF. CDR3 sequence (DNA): TGTGCCAGCAGCTTAGGGTCGGGCCCCGCGGGGTCTACCGAGCAGTACTTC.